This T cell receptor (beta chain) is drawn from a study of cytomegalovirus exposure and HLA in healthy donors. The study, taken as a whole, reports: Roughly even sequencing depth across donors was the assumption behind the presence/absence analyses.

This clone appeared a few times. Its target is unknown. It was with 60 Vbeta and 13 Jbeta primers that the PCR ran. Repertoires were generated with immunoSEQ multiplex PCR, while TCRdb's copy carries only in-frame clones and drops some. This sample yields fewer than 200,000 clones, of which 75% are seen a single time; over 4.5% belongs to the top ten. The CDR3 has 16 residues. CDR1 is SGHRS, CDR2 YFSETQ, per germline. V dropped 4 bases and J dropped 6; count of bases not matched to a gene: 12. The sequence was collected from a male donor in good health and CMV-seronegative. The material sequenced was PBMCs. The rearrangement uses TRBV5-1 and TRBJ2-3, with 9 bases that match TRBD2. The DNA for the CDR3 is TGCGCCAGCAGCGGTTCGAGCGGGGGGCTCCTGGATACGCAGTATTTT. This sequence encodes CASSGSSGGLLDTQYF.